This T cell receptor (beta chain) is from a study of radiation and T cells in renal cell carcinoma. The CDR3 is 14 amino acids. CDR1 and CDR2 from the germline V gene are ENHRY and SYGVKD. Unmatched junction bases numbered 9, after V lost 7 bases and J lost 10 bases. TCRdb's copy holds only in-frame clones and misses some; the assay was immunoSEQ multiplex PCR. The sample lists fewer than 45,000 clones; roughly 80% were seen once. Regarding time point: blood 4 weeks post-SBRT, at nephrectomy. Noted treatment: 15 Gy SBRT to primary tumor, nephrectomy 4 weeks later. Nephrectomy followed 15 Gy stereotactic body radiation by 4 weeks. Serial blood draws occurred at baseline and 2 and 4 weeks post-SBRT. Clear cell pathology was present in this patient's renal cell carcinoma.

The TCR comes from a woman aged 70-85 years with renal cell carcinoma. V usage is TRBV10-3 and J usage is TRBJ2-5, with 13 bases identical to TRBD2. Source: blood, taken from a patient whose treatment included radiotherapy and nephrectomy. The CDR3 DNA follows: TGTGCCATCAAGGTAGGAGGGACTAGCGGGAACCAGTACTTC. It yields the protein CAIKVGGTSGNQYF.